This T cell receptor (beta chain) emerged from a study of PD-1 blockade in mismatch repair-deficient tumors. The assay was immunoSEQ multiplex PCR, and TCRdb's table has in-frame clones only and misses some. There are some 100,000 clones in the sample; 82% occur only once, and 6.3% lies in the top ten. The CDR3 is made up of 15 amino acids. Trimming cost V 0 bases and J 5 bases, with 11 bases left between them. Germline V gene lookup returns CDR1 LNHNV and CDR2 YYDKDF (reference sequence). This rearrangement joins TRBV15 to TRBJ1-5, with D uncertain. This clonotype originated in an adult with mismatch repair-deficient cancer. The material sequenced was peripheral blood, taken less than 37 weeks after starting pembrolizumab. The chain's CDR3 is CATSRDTSYDQPQHF. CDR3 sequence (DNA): TGTGCCACCAGCAGAGATACCTCATACGATCAGCCCCAGCATTTT. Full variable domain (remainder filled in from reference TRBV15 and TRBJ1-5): DAMVIQNPRYQVTQFGKPVTLSCSQTLNHNVMYWYQQKSSQAPKLLFHYYDKDFNNEADTPDNFQSRRPNTSFCFLDIRSPGLGDTAMYLCATSRDTSYDQPQHFGDGTRLSIL.